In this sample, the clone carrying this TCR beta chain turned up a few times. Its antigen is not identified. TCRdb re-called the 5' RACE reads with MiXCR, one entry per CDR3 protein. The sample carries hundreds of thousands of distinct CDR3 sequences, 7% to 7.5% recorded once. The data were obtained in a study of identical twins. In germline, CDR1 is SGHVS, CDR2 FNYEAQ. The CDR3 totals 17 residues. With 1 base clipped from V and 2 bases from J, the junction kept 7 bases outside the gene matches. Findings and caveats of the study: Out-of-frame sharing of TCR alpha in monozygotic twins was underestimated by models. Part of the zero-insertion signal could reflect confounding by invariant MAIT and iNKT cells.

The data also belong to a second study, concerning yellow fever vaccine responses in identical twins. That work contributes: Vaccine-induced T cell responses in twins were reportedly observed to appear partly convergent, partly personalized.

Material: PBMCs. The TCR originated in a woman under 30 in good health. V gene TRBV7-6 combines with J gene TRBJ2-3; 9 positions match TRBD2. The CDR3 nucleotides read TGTGCCAGCAGCTTAGATAAGCGGGGGGACTCCACAGATACGCAGTATTTT. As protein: CASSLDKRGDSTDTQYF.